This entry lists 20 T cell receptor beta chains sequenced from one sample in a study of Tregs in tolerant kidney transplant recipients. Some clones are missing from TCRdb's copy, which holds only in-frame ones; the method was immunoSEQ multiplex PCR. The repertoire holds 55,000 to 80,000 clones, with 98% as singletons. Sequenced here: Tregs from blood, sampled before the transplant. These receptors all stem from a human donor who received a combined kidney and bone marrow transplant.

This chain joins TRBV7-8 and TRBJ2-3, with TRBD2 identical over 7 bases. Unmatched junction bases numbered 12, after V lost 5 bases and J lost 4 bases. The V gene's germline CDR1 is SGHVS and CDR2 FQNEAQ. This CDR3 region has 16 residues. CDR3: CASSPRVAGEPDTQYF. Written as DNA, the CDR3 is TGTGCCAGCAGCCCCCGGGTGGCGGGAGAACCAGATACGCAGTATTTT.

The chain employs TRBV28 and TRBJ1-5; the match to TRBD1 covers 8 bases. The CDR3 sequence is 15 residues long. Germline CDR1 MDHEN, CDR2 SYDVKM. V lost 2 bases to trimming and J lost 8 bases; unmatched junction nucleotides: 8. The CDR3 sequence is CASSLTGRGLEPQHF. CDR3 DNA sequence: TGTGCCAGCAGTTTAACTGGCAGGGGGCTTGAGCCCCAGCATTTT. Using reference TRBV28 and TRBJ1-5 for the parts outside the CDR3, the full variable domain is DVKVTQSSRYLVKRTGEKVFLECVQDMDHENMFWYRQDPGLGLRLIYFSYDVKMKEKGDIPEGYSVSREKKERFSLILESASTNQTSMYLCASSLTGRGLEPQHFGDGTRLSIL.

The chain uses TRBV6-5 and TRBJ1-2; D possibly corresponds to TRBD1 (6 bases). Germline CDR1 MNHEY, CDR2 SVGAGI. The CDR3 has 14 residues. Trimming stripped 0 bases from V and 8 bases from J, with 13 bases between. The CDR3 DNA follows: TGTGCCAGCAGTTACTCGGGAGGGGGGGAAGGCTACACCTTC. Amino acids: CASSYSGGGEGYTF.

This chain uses TRBV6-6 with TRBJ1-1; possibly TRBD1 for D (5 bases). Germline-derived CDR1 and CDR2 are MNHNY and SVGAGI (reference sequence). V was cut by 8 bases and J by 11 bases, with 15 bases left in between. The CDR3 sequence is 11 residues long. CDR3 residues: CASGGAARAFF. CDR3 nucleotides: TGTGCCAGCGGAGGGGCGGCTCGGGCTTTCTTT.

The genes are TRBV5-1 and TRBJ2-1, with 7 bases lining up with TRBD2. This CDR3 comprises 16 residues. Germline CDR1 reads SGHRS; CDR2 reads YFSETQ. Trimming cost V 2 bases and J 2 bases; bases outside gene matches: 7. This chain's CDR3 is CASSFSGTIPYNEQFF. In nucleotides, the CDR3 is TGCGCCAGCAGCTTTTCCGGGACTATTCCCTACAATGAGCAGTTCTTC.

The J gene is TRBJ2-7, the V gene TRBV6-1; no firm D call. The CDR3 runs to 15 residues. In germline, CDR1 is MNHNS, CDR2 SASEGT. The ends were cut back, 5 bases at V and 0 bases at J, with 14 bases in the middle. Written as DNA, the CDR3 is TGTGCCAGCAGTCGCATCGCGGAAAGCTCCTACGAGCAGTACTTC. Translation gives CASSRIAESSYEQYF.

V usage is TRBV27 and J usage is TRBJ2-1; 9 bases are a match to TRBD2. This CDR3 is 16 amino acids long. V shed 5 bases and J 8 bases; nucleotides not matched to a gene: 13. CDR1 is MNHEY, CDR2 SMNVEV, per germline (reference sequence). CDR3 protein: CASSPLRGGAADEQFF. CDR3 nucleotides: TGTGCCAGCAGTCCTCTGCGCGGGGGGGCCGCCGATGAGCAGTTCTTC.

This chain uses TRBV5-1 with TRBJ1-6; maybe TRBD1 (6 bases). This CDR3 contains 15 residues. The germline V gene encodes CDR1 SGHRS and CDR2 YFSETQ. Trimming took off 4 bases at V and 8 bases at J, with 16 bases between the two ends. Here the CDR3 reads CASSATGNQDSPLHF. The CDR3 bases are TGCGCCAGCAGCGCAACAGGGAATCAGGATTCACCCCTCCACTTT.

V is TRBV27 and J is TRBJ1-4; maybe TRBD1 (6 bases). This CDR3 is 15 amino acids long. Germline V lookup: CDR1 MNHEY, CDR2 SMNVEV (reference sequence). Trimming took 10 bases from V and 7 from J, leaving 22 bases between them. CDR3: CANFEGEGRVEKLFF. The CDR3 DNA follows: TGTGCCAACTTTGAGGGGGAGGGGCGGGTTGAAAAACTGTTTTTT.

The chain is built from TRBV5-1 and TRBJ2-7; 7 nucleotides line up with TRBD2. Germline CDR1 and CDR2: SGHRS and YFSETQ. The CDR3 is made up of 15 amino acids. Trimming removed 1 base from V and 2 bases from J; junction bases left unmatched: 6. DNA for the CDR3: TGCGCCAGCAGCTTGAACGGGGGGTTAACCTACGAGCAGTACTTC. Amino acid sequence: CASSLNGGLTYEQYF.

This clone occurred once. The chain employs TRBV7-2 and TRBJ1-5; TRBD1 aligns across 10 bases. The J segment lost 10 bases and the V segment lost 5 bases, leaving 8 bases of the junction unmatched. The germline V gene encodes CDR1 SGHTA and CDR2 FQGNSA. This CDR3 spans 14 amino acids. DNA of the CDR3: TGTGCCAGCAGCCGGGACAGGGGCATCAGCCCCCAGCATTTT. Its translation is CASSRDRGISPQHF.

This rearrangement joins TRBV5-1 to TRBJ2-5; D not certain. CDR3 length: 17 residues. Germline V CDR1 and CDR2: SGHRS, YFSETQ. The ends were cut back, 4 bases at V and 2 bases at J, with 21 bases in the middle. This CDR3 is CASSPRAPPRKQETQYF. Here the CDR3 DNA reads TGCGCCAGCAGCCCAAGAGCCCCCCCGCGGAAACAAGAGACCCAGTACTTC.

The chain uses TRBV7-2 and TRBJ2-1, with 10 bases that match TRBD1. The CDR3 consists of 15 residues. The trim removed 5 bases at V and 7 bases at J, leaving 8 bases unmatched. Germline V gene data show CDR1 as SGHTA and CDR2 as FQGNSA. In DNA, the CDR3 is TGTGCCAGCAGCAAAACGGGACAGGGGTTTAATGAGCAGTTCTTC. It yields the protein CASSKTGQGFNEQFF. Full variable domain (rest looked up from reference TRBV7-2 and TRBJ2-1): GAGVSQSPSNKVTEKGKDVELRCDPISGHTALYWYRQSLGQGLEFLIYFQGNSAPDKSGLPSDRFSAERTGGSVSTLTIQRTQQEDSAVYLCASSKTGQGFNEQFFGPGTRLTVL.

The chain has TRBV6-1 and TRBJ2-7; TRBD1 is a possible D gene (5 bases). The CDR3 contains 13 residues. V lost 4 bases to trimming and J lost 4 bases, with 11 bases between them. Germline CDR1 is MNHNS and CDR2 is SASEGT. This CDR3 is CASSGFQGYEQYF. The CDR3 bases are TGTGCCAGCAGTGGATTCCAGGGATACGAGCAGTACTTC.

The chain joins TRBV12-5 to TRBJ1-2, with D tentatively TRBD1 (6 bases). The germline gives CDR1 LGHNT, CDR2 FRNRAP. This CDR3 is 16 amino acids long. Between the trimmed V and J ends, which lost 0 bases and 4 bases, there was a span of 15 bases. CDR3 nucleotides: TGTGCTAGTGGTTTGGTACGATTGGCAGGGGCCTATGGCTACACCTTC. This sequence encodes CASGLVRLAGAYGYTF.

The chain carries TRBV7-2 and TRBJ1-4; no reliable D call. The CDR3 has 14 amino acids. V shed 1 base and J shed 6 bases, with 9 bases lying between them. The germline gives CDR1 SGHTA, CDR2 FQGNSA. The chain's CDR3 is CASSLGMRDEKLFF. CDR3 in DNA: TGTGCCAGCAGCTTAGGGATGAGGGATGAAAAACTGTTTTTT.

The chain uses TRBV9 and TRBJ1-1; possible D gene TRBD1, 5 bases. V was cut by 0 bases and J by 4 bases, with 10 bases left in between. The CDR3 length is 14 residues. Germline CDR1 reads SGDLS; CDR2 reads YYNGEE. The CDR3 coding sequence is TGTGCCAGCAGCGTAGCAGGGTTGGGCACTGAAGCTTTCTTT. As protein: CASSVAGLGTEAFF.

V usage is TRBV21-1 and J usage is TRBJ2-4; no DNA check was done on the table's D call, TRBD1. TRBV21-1 is a documented pseudogene. The length of the CDR3 is 16 residues. CDR3 bases: TGTGCCAGCAGCAAGACGTCAGGATTAGCCAAAAACATTCAGTACTTC. Translated: CASSKTSGLAKNIQYF.

This clone was seen only once. This sequence joins TRBV7-2 and TRBJ2-3; TRBD2 matches at 9 bases. Germline V gives CDR1 SGHTA, CDR2 FQGNSA. CDR3 length equals 16 residues. The V gene end was trimmed by 1 base and the J gene end by 9 bases; junction bases not matched to a gene: 11. The CDR3 spells CASSLGSPSGVRTQYF. The CDR3 DNA sequence: TGTGCCAGCAGCTTAGGTTCGCCTAGCGGGGTAAGGACGCAGTATTTT.

This chain links TRBV19 with TRBJ2-6, with unresolved D. This CDR3 has 15 residues. Germline V CDR1 and CDR2: LNHDA, SQIVND (reference sequence). Trimming took off 3 bases at V and 0 bases at J, with 6 bases between the two ends. CDR3 loop: CASSIWLSGANVLTF. CDR3 nucleotide sequence: TGTGCCAGTAGTATCTGGCTCTCTGGGGCCAACGTCCTGACTTTC. Looking up the rest from reference TRBV19 and TRBJ2-6 gives the full variable domain: DGGITQSPKYLFRKEGQNVTLSCEQNLNHDAMYWYRQDPGQGLRLIYYSQIVNDFQKGDIAEGYSVSREKKESFPLTVTSAQKNPTAFYLCASSIWLSGANVLTFGAGSRLTVL.